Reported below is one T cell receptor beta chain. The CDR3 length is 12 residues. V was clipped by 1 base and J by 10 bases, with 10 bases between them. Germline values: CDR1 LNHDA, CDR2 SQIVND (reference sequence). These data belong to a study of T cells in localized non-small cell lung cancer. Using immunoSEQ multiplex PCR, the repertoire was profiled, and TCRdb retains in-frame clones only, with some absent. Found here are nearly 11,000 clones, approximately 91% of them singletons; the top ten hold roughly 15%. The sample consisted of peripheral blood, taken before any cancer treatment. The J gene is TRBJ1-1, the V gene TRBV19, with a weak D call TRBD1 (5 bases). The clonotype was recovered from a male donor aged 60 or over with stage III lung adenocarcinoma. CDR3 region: CASSIGTGAAFF. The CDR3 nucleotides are TGTGCCAGTAGTATAGGAACAGGTGCAGCTTTCTTT.